Reported below is one T cell receptor beta chain. Its cognate antigen is unknown. This specimen comes from a study of T-cell reconstitution after alpha-beta-depleted transplantation in children. Notes on the study in general: Diversity and T-cell counts at one year after transplant derived mostly from new T cells. Surviving recipient T cells and intrathymic progenitors accounted for some patients' high TCRbeta diversity at day 60.

The CDR3 has 14 amino acids. V gave up 6 bases and J gave up 5 bases, with 14 bases separating them. CDR1 and CDR2 from the germline V gene are MNHNS and SASEGT. TCRbeta library preparation incorporated unique molecular identifiers. TCRdb redid the calling of the PCR reads with MiXCR, one entry per CDR3 protein. This sample has fewer than 350,000 distinct CDR3 sequences, with roughly 7.8% found just once. The chain uses TRBV6-1 and TRBJ1-5, with D unclear. The sequencing used peripheral blood, collected 360 days after TCRalphabeta/CD19-depleted stem cell transplant. This receptor was identified in a female patient between 2 and 15 years old who had a stem cell transplant for Fanconi anemia, so the T cells may come from the graft donor. In nucleotides, the CDR3 is TGTGCCAGCAGCCGCGACGGACTTTATCAGCCCCAGCATTTT. The encoded protein is CASSRDGLYQPQHF.